These 10 T cell receptor beta chains came from one sample sequenced in a study of T-cell reconstitution after alpha-beta-depleted transplantation in children. This sample's TCRbeta library carried unique molecular identifier barcodes. Using its own MiXCR run on the PCR reads, TCRdb lists one record per CDR3 protein. The data show some 550,000 distinct CDR3 sequences, with approximately 20% seen just once and roughly 3.3% held by the top ten. Sequencing used PBMCs from the stem cell graft donor, obtained from the stem cell graft. Receptors originate from a human donor who donated a stem cell graft to a child with acute lymphoblastic leukemia.

This clonotype occurred a few times. V and J are TRBV5-1 and TRBJ2-7; 8 nucleotides match TRBD2. The CDR3 has 14 amino acids. Looked up from germline, CDR1 is SGHRS and CDR2 is YFSETQ. Unmatched junction bases numbered 4, after V lost 2 bases and J lost 3 bases. The CDR3 DNA follows: TGCGCCAGCAGCTTAAGCGGGGGTGTCTACGAGCAGTACTTC. It yields the protein CASSLSGGVYEQYF. The complete variable domain, with remaining parts taken from reference TRBV5-1 and TRBJ2-7, reads KAGVTQTPRYLIKTRGQQVTLSCSPISGHRSVSWYQQTPGQGLQFLFEYFSETQRNKGNFPGRFSGRQFSNSRSEMNVSTLELGDSALYLCASSLSGGVYEQYFGPGTRLTVT.

This rearrangement joins TRBV15 to TRBJ2-7; weak D call: TRBD2 (5 bases). The CDR3 extends over 12 amino acids. Germline values: CDR1 LNHNV, CDR2 YYDKDF (reference sequence). Trimming pared 5 bases from V and 7 bases from J, leaving 12 bases between. CDR3: CATSPESGEQYF. The CDR3 DNA is TGTGCCACCAGCCCCGAGTCGGGAGAGCAGTACTTC.

V usage is TRBV20-1 and J usage is TRBJ2-3; unclear D gene. CDR1 and CDR2 (germline): DFQATT, SNEGSKA (reference sequence). The CDR3 consists of 13 residues. Trimming removed 2 bases at V and 0 bases at J, with 6 bases between. The CDR3 region has the DNA TGCAGTGCTAGAAACTATAGCACAGATACGCAGTATTTT. This sequence encodes CSARNYSTDTQYF.

This clonotype was observed a handful of times. The rearrangement joins TRBV18 to TRBJ2-7; D might be TRBD2 (6 bases). The V and J ends lost 3 bases and 6 bases respectively, with 21 bases between them. The CDR3 has 16 amino acids. In germline, CDR1 is KGHSH, CDR2 LQKENI. The CDR3 sequence is CASSPRSGTAPLEQYF. CDR3 bases: TGTGCCAGCTCACCGCGTTCCGGGACTGCCCCCCTCGAGCAGTACTTC.

This chain's CDR3 is CSVPSPTEAFF. Written as DNA, the CDR3 is TGCAGCGTCCCTTCCCCCACTGAAGCTTTCTTT. J is TRBJ1-1 and V is TRBV29-1; no reliable D call. V lost 6 bases and J 4 bases, leaving 9 bases between the germline ends. The CDR3 consists of 11 residues. Germline V lookup: CDR1 SQVTM, CDR2 ANQGSEA.

This chain uses TRBV5-1 with TRBJ2-1; no definite D call. With 4 bases removed from V and 3 bases from J, the gap between germline ends came to 14 bases. This CDR3 has 15 amino acids. CDR1 and CDR2 (germline): SGHRS, YFSETQ. CDR3 loop: CASSLLGNNYNEQFF. Here the CDR3 DNA reads TGCGCCAGCAGCCTTTTGGGGAACAACTACAATGAGCAGTTCTTC.

The chain joins TRBV9 to TRBJ2-5, with 10 bases lining up with TRBD1. CDR1 and CDR2 from the germline V gene are SGDLS and YYNGEE. J lost 5 bases, V lost 4 bases, and 5 bases had no gene match. The CDR3 spans 14 residues. The CDR3 DNA reads as TGTGCCAGCAGCAGAGGACAGGGGGTCGAGACCCAGTACTTC. Residues: CASSRGQGVETQYF.

V is TRBV13 and J is TRBJ2-5; possible D gene TRBD1, 6 bases. This CDR3 has 13 residues. V shed 7 bases and J shed 5 bases, with 14 bases lying between them. Germline V gene data show CDR1 as PRHDT and CDR2 as FYEKMQ (reference sequence). CDR3 residues: CASTRGGTETQYF. The CDR3 DNA follows: TGTGCCAGCACTCGAGGGGGAACGGAGACCCAGTACTTC.

This clonotype was seen only a few times. J is TRBJ1-2 and V is TRBV29-1; tentative D call: TRBD1 (6 bases). V gave up 3 bases and J gave up 8 bases, with 13 bases separating them. Germline V gives CDR1 SQVTM, CDR2 ANQGSEA. CDR3 size: 12 residues. The CDR3 sequence: CSVDVGAQGYTF. The CDR3 nucleotides read TGCAGCGTTGATGTGGGGGCGCAAGGCTACACCTTC.

The chain links TRBV27 to TRBJ1-2; no definite D call. Germline CDR1 MNHEY, CDR2 SMNVEV (reference sequence). CDR3 length: 13 amino acids. V was trimmed by 4 bases and J by 4 bases, leaving 10 bases between them. DNA of the CDR3: TGTGCCAGCAGTTACCAGCCATCCTATGGCTACACCTTC. This translates into CASSYQPSYGYTF.